Below are 27 T cell receptor beta chains sequenced from a single sample in a study of T cell repertoires in cytomegalovirus infection. TCRdb fed the reads into MiXCR, producing one record per CDR3 protein. The sample carries approximately 190,000 distinct CDR3 sequences, about a tenth recorded once. The sequenced sample consisted of PBMCs. These receptors were taken from a human donor in good health (CMV status not recorded). Some clones in this sample may be carry-over from other donors' samples.

This clonotype has a count of ten or more. This chain connects TRBV6-2 or TRBV6-3 to TRBJ1-1; D is unclear. Germline V gives CDR1 MNHEY, CDR2 SVGEGT. This CDR3 comprises 13 residues. V lost 6 bases, J lost 1 base, and 9 bases lay in between. DNA for the CDR3: TGTGCCAGCAGGCTGTGGGGGAACACTGAAGCTTTCTTT. Translation: CASRLWGNTEAFF.

This clonotype was recorded a few times. The V call is TRBV12-3 or TRBV12-4, the J call TRBJ2-7; TRBD1 might be the D (6 bases). The CDR3 runs 13 residues. V shed 0 bases and J shed 6 bases, with 9 bases lying between them. CDR3 DNA sequence: TGTGCCAGCAGTTTAGCCCAGGGGTTCGAGCAGTACTTC. Protein product: CASSLAQGFEQYF.

Ten or more counts support this clonotype. The genes are TRBV19 and TRBJ1-2; 7 bases map to TRBD1. The junction had 15 bases not matched to a gene; V was cut back by 6 bases and J by 8 bases. The CDR3 has 15 amino acids. Germline-derived CDR1 and CDR2 are LNHDA and SQIVND (reference sequence). CDR3 region: CASRKDQGVSAGYTF. CDR3 coding DNA: TGTGCCAGTAGGAAGGACCAGGGGGTCTCAGCAGGCTACACCTTC.

This clonotype was seen ten or more times. V is TRBV11-2 and J is TRBJ2-1; D gene uncertain. The CDR3 has 15 amino acids. V lost 0 bases and J 5 bases, leaving 11 bases between the germline ends. Germline-derived CDR1 and CDR2 are SGHAT and FQNNGV. The CDR3, as DNA: TGTGCCAGCAGCTTAGAGCTAGGGTTTAACAATGAGCAGTTCTTC. It is translated as CASSLELGFNNEQFF.

This clonotype was seen at least ten times. The rearrangement links TRBV7-2 to TRBJ2-5; the D is unclear. Between the trimmed V and J ends, which lost 3 bases and 5 bases, there was a span of 7 bases. This CDR3 is 12 amino acids long. Germline V CDR1 and CDR2: SGHTA, FQGNSA. The CDR3: CASSFSRETQYF. The CDR3 bases are TGTGCCAGCAGCTTCAGTCGGGAGACCCAGTACTTC.

This clonotype has more than one count but fewer than ten. V is TRBV6-2 or TRBV6-3 and J is TRBJ2-3; D assignment may be TRBD1 or TRBD2 (5 bases each). With 4 bases removed from V and 1 base from J, the gap between germline ends came to 15 bases. From germline, CDR1 is MNHEY and CDR2 SVGEGT. This CDR3 region has 16 residues. CDR3 in DNA: TGTGCCAGCAGTTCCCCCGGGGCAACGGGCACAGATACGCAGTATTTT. This sequence encodes CASSSPGATGTDTQYF.

A note on this clonotype: This could be a read error, since a much larger clone is one nucleotide away. The chain combines TRBV7-2 with TRBJ2-3; no clear D. Germline V gives CDR1 SGHTA, CDR2 FQGNSA. This CDR3 contains 15 residues. V was cut by 1 base and J by 0 bases, with 8 bases left in between. The DNA of the CDR3 is TGTGCCAGCAGCTTAGGGGCGTGGAGCACAGATACGCAGTATTTT. Translated, it gives CASSLGAWSTDTQYF.

This clonotype appeared many times. The chain employs TRBV7-2 and TRBJ2-5, with D unresolved. The V and J ends lost 5 bases and 5 bases respectively, with 18 bases between them. Germline-derived CDR1 and CDR2 are SGHTA and FQGNSA. The CDR3 is made up of 15 amino acids. DNA of the CDR3: TGTGCCAGCAGCCCTCATACGCCCCGAAGGGAGACCCAGTACTTC. It encodes CASSPHTPRRETQYF.

At least ten counts were recorded for this clonotype. The V gene is TRBV7-2, the J gene TRBJ2-1; D is uncertain. In germline, CDR1 is SGHTA, CDR2 FQGNSA. CDR3 length: 15 amino acids. Trimming removed 5 bases from V and 5 bases from J, with 16 bases in between. The CDR3 DNA reads as TGTGCCAGCAGCATGACTCCTTCGCAGAACAATGAGCAGTTCTTC. Translated, it gives CASSMTPSQNNEQFF.

This clonotype turned up a few times. The J gene is TRBJ1-3, the V gene TRBV24-1, with D perhaps TRBD1 (6 bases). Germline CDR1 KGHDR, CDR2 SFDVKD. The CDR3 totals 16 residues. V was cut by 11 bases and J by 1 base, with 20 bases left in between. CDR3 bases: TGTGCCATCATAACCGCAGGGGTTACTTCTGGAAACACCATATATTTT. It specifies CAIITAGVTSGNTIYF.

The J gene is TRBJ2-6, the V gene TRBV9, with D perhaps being TRBD1 or TRBD2 (5 bases each). Germline CDR1 and CDR2: SGDLS and YYNGEE. This CDR3 has 15 residues. V shed 3 bases and J shed 2 bases, with 9 bases lying between them. The CDR3 coding sequence is TGTGCCAGCAGCGCCCAGGGAGCTGGGGCCAACGTCCTGACTTTC. Protein product: CASSAQGAGANVLTF.

V usage is TRBV2 and J usage is TRBJ1-6; D not resolved. The V gene's germline CDR1 is SNHLY and CDR2 FYNNEI. Deletions cut 6 bases from V and 14 bases from J, with 14 bases between. This CDR3 has 12 residues. This chain's CDR3 is CASSIGGMALHF. DNA for the CDR3: TGTGCCAGCAGCATAGGCGGTATGGCCCTCCACTTT.

This clonotype occurred many times. The chain is built from TRBV7-2 and TRBJ2-3, with 8 bases that match TRBD1. V lost 5 bases to trimming and J lost 5 bases; unmatched junction nucleotides: 12. This CDR3 spans 16 amino acids. Germline V gene sequence: CDR1 SGHTA, CDR2 FQGNSA. This CDR3 reads CASSPFGQGGLDTQYF. The DNA for the CDR3 is TGTGCCAGCAGCCCTTTTGGACAGGGCGGACTAGATACGCAGTATTTT.

The sample holds many counts of this clonotype. V gene TRBV7-2 combines with J gene TRBJ2-1; D is perhaps TRBD1 (5 bases). This CDR3 is built from 14 residues. Germline assignment: CDR1 SGHTA and CDR2 FQGNSA. V was trimmed by 0 bases and J by 9 bases, leaving 12 bases between them. CDR3 DNA sequence: TGTGCCAGCAGCTTAGCTTCAGGGCAAAGTGAGCAGTTCTTC. Its translation is CASSLASGQSEQFF.

This rearrangement joins TRBV19 to TRBJ1-2, with D possibly matching TRBD1 (6 bases). This CDR3 spans 13 amino acids. Germline-derived CDR1 and CDR2 are LNHDA and SQIVND (reference sequence). V was shortened by 3 bases and J by 8 bases, with 13 bases between the two germline ends. The CDR3 nucleotides read TGTGCCAGTAGTATCCGACAGGTCGGGGGCTACACCTTC. Translating gives CASSIRQVGGYTF.

This clonotype was seen at least ten times. The rearrangement links TRBV6-2 or TRBV6-3 to TRBJ2-2; no definite D call. This CDR3 has 15 residues. CDR1 and CDR2 from the germline V gene are MNHEY and SVGEGT. The V end lost 2 bases, the J end lost 1 base, and 8 bases lay between the germline ends. Here the CDR3 DNA reads TGTGCCAGCAGTTACGACGGAATGAACACCGGGGAGCTGTTTTTT. Encoded protein: CASSYDGMNTGELFF.

In this sample, this clonotype turned up many times. The chain couples TRBV7-2 to TRBJ1-5, with no clear D. Germline assignment: CDR1 SGHTA and CDR2 FQGNSA. Trimming removed 2 bases from V and 0 bases from J, with 11 bases in between. There are 16 residues in the CDR3. CDR3 region: CASSLFPQPSNQPQHF. In DNA, the CDR3 is TGTGCCAGCAGCTTATTCCCCCAACCTAGCAATCAGCCCCAGCATTTT.

This clonotype was observed at least ten times. The chain employs TRBV4-3 and TRBJ2-3; no firm D call. The CDR3 runs 15 residues. Trimming stripped 0 bases from V and 6 bases from J, with 13 bases between. Looked up from germline, CDR1 is LGHNA and CDR2 is YSLEER. The CDR3 protein is CASSQDVTHSDTQYF. The CDR3 DNA follows: TGCGCCAGCAGCCAAGATGTGACGCACTCGGATACGCAGTATTTT.

This clonotype was seen repeatedly, ten times or more. The chain is built from TRBV7-3 and TRBJ2-6, with no clear D. The germline V gene has CDR1 SGHTA and CDR2 FQGTGA. Trimming stripped 5 bases from V and 0 bases from J, with 8 bases between. The CDR3 is made up of 15 amino acids. CDR3 loop: CASSQTLSGANVLTF. CDR3 bases: TGTGCCAGCAGCCAGACGCTCTCTGGGGCCAACGTCCTGACTTTC.

This clonotype was recorded a few times. The rearrangement joins TRBV28 to TRBJ1-3; D is possibly TRBD1 (6 bases). Germline values: CDR1 MDHEN, CDR2 SYDVKM. The CDR3 length is 16 residues. V lost 3 bases and J lost 0, with 12 bases in between. The CDR3 nucleotides are TGTGCCAGCAGTTTGAGGGGGGGTTTCTCTGGAAACACCATATATTTT. Translating gives CASSLRGGFSGNTIYF.

Points on this clonotype: A much larger clonotype is one base distant, so this may be a read error. This rearrangement joins TRBV7-6 to TRBJ2-7; D call uncertain. From germline, CDR1 is SGHVS and CDR2 FNYEAQ. The CDR3 is made up of 13 amino acids. For the CDR3, the DNA is TGTGTCAGCAGTCCGGGTAGCTCCTACGAGCAGTACTTC. As protein: CVSSPGSSYEQYF.

This clonotype was seen repeatedly, ten times or more. The chain combines TRBV19 with TRBJ2-1; unclear D gene. Deletions cut 0 bases from V and 0 bases from J, with 9 bases between. The germline V gene has CDR1 LNHDA and CDR2 SQIVND (reference sequence). This CDR3 region has 16 residues. The CDR3 DNA reads as TGTGCCAGTAGTATAGACCACTACAGCTCCTACAATGAGCAGTTCTTC. Its protein product is CASSIDHYSSYNEQFF.

This clonotype has ten or more counts. V is TRBV7-2 and J is TRBJ1-5; D gene unclear. Germline CDR1 SGHTA, CDR2 FQGNSA. The CDR3 has 15 amino acids. The ends were cut back, 1 base at V and 1 base at J, with 8 bases in the middle. The CDR3 loop is CASSLGPNSNQPQHF. DNA for the CDR3: TGTGCCAGCAGCTTAGGACCCAACAGCAATCAGCCCCAGCATTTT.

On this clonotype itself: It may be a read error: a sequence one base away is much more abundant. This CDR3 is CASSPPGQGINEQSF. Written as DNA, the CDR3 is TGTGCCAGCAGCCCCCCGGGACAGGGAATCAATGAGCAGTCCTTC. The rearrangement uses TRBV6-2 or TRBV6-3 and TRBJ2-1; 9 bases match TRBD1. Germline values: CDR1 MNHEY, CDR2 SVGEGT. This CDR3 spans 15 amino acids.

The chain joins TRBV14 to TRBJ1-5; D gene unclear. There are 14 residues in the CDR3. Per germline, CDR1 SGHDN and CDR2 FVKESK. Trimming removed 0 bases from V and 3 bases from J, with 6 bases in between. Here the CDR3 reads CASSQEGFNQPQHF. In DNA, the CDR3 is TGTGCCAGCAGCCAAGAAGGGTTCAATCAGCCCCAGCATTTT.

With respect to this clonotype: At one end the junction does not follow the germline gene, possibly because of a read error. The genes are TRBV3-1 and TRBJ2-1, with TRBD2 matching 8 bases. Germline V gene sequence: CDR1 LGHDT, CDR2 YNNKEL (reference sequence). The CDR3 has 12 amino acids. In DNA, the CDR3 is TGTGCCAGCAGCCAACGCGGACTAGCATACCTCTTC. Its protein is CASSQRGLAYLF.

The table lists this clonotype with a few counts. The rearrangement joins TRBV7-9 to TRBJ1-6; possible D gene TRBD1, 6 bases. V lost 0 bases and J lost 10, with 13 bases in between. Germline CDR1 is SEHNR and CDR2 is FQNEAQ (reference sequence). CDR3 size: 15 residues. In DNA, the CDR3 is TGTGCCAGCAGCTTAGCGACAGGTTGGGGCTCACCCCTCCACTTT. It yields the protein CASSLATGWGSPLHF.